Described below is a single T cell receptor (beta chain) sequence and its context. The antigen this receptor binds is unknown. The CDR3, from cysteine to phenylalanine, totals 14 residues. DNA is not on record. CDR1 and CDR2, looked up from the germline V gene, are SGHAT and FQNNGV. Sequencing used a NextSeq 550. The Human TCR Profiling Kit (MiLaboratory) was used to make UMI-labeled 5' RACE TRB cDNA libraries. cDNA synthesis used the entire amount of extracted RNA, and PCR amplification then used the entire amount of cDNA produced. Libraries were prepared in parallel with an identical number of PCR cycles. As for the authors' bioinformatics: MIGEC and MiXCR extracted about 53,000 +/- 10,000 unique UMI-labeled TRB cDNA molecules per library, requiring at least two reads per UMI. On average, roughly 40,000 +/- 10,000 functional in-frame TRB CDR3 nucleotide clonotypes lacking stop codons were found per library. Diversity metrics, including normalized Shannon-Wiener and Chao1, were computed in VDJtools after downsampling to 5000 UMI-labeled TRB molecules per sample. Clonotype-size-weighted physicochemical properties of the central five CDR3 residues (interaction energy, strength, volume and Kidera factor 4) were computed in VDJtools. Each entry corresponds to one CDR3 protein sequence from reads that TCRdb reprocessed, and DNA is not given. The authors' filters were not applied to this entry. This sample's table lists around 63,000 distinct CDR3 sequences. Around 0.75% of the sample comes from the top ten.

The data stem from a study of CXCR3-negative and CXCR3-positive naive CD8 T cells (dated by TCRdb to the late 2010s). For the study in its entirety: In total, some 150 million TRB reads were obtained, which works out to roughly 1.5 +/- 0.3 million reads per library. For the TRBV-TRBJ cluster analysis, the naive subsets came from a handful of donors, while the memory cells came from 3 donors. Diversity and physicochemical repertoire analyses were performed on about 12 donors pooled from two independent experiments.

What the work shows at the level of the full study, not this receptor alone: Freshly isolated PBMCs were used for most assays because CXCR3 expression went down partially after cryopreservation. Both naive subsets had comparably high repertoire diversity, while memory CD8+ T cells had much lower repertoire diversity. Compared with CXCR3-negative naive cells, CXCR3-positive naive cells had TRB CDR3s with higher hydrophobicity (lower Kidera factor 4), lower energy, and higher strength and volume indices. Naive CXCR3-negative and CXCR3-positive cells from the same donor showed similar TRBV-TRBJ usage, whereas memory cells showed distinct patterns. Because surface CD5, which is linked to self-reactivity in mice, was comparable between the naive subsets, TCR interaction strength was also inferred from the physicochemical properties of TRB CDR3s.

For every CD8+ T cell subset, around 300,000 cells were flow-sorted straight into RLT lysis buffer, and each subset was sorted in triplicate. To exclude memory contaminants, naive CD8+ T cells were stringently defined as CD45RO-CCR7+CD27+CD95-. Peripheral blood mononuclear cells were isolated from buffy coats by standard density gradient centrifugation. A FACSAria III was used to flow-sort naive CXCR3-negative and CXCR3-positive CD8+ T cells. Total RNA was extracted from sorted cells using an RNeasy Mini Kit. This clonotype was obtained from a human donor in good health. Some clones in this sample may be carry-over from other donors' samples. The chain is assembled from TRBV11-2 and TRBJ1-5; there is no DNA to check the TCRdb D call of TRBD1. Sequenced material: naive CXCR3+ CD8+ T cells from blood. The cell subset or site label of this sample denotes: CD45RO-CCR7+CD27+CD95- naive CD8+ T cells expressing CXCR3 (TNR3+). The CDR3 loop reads CASSLAAGVQPQHF. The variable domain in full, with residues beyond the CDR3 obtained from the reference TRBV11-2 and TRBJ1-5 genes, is EAGVAQSPRYKIIEKRQSVAFWCNPISGHATLYWYQQILGQGPKLLIQFQNNGVVDDSQLPKDRFSAERLKGVDSTLKIQPAKLEDSAVYLCASSLAAGVQPQHFGDGTRLSIL.